A single sample is the source of the 27 T cell receptor beta chains below, sequenced in a study of beta chain features in type 1 diabetes. General study results and limits: People with Type 1 diabetes carried modestly yet significantly shorter TCRB CDR3s in all four CD4+ subsets.

No antigen is known for these receptors. The sequenced template was cDNA made from the entire isolated RNA. Profiling relied on immunoSEQ multiplex PCR, and the TCRdb table lists in-frame clones only, not all of them. The sample yields 120,000 or so clones, around a sixth seen once. Sample: central memory CD4+ T cells from blood. The receptors originated from a man between 18 and 29 years old with type 1 diabetes.

This clone was counted between two and nine times. The rearrangement links TRBV7-9 to TRBJ1-2; D call uncertain. V lost 5 bases to trimming and J lost 8 bases, with 21 bases between them. Germline V CDR1 and CDR2: SEHNR, FQNEAQ (reference sequence). The CDR3 covers 15 residues. The CDR3 DNA is TGTGCCAGCAGCCTAACTGAGAGTGAGCTAAGCGGCTACACCTTC. Its translation: CASSLTESELSGYTF. Full variable domain (rest looked up from reference TRBV7-9 and TRBJ1-2): DTGVSQNPRHKITKRGQNVTFRCDPISEHNRLYWYRQTLGQGPEFLTYFQNEAQLEKSRLLSDRFSAERPKGSFSTLEIQRTEQGDSAMYLCASSLTESELSGYTFGSGTRLTVV.

Only a few counts were recorded for this clone. This chain joins TRBV7-2 and TRBJ2-3; D is perhaps TRBD2 (6 bases). The CDR3 has 16 residues. The V and J ends lost 5 bases and 4 bases respectively, with 19 bases between them. The germline gives CDR1 SGHTA, CDR2 FQGNSA. The chain's CDR3 is CASSPGGTSRADTQYF. The CDR3 DNA follows: TGTGCCAGCAGCCCTGGGGGGACGTCAAGAGCAGATACGCAGTATTTT.

This clone showed up just a few times. For the CDR3, the DNA is TGTGCCAGCAGTGACCCTAGCGGGGCGCTTCAAGAGACCCAGTACTTC. Protein product: CASSDPSGALQETQYF. The rearrangement uses TRBV6-1 and TRBJ2-5, with 9 positions matching TRBD2. Trimming at V came to 3 bases and at J to 2 bases, leaving 7 bases not matched to a gene. Germline-derived CDR1 and CDR2 are MNHNS and SASEGT. The CDR3 runs to 16 residues.

V is TRBV28 and J is TRBJ2-7, with 7 bases that match TRBD1. The CDR3 is made up of 15 amino acids. Germline V gives CDR1 MDHEN, CDR2 SYDVKM. The V gene end was trimmed by 7 bases and the J gene end by 2 bases; junction bases not matched to a gene: 11. The CDR3 DNA sequence: TGTGCCAGCATCCCCGGGACAGTGAGAACCTACGAGCAGTACTTC. Translating gives CASIPGTVRTYEQYF. The full variable domain, its missing parts supplied by reference TRBV28 and TRBJ2-7, is DVKVTQSSRYLVKRTGEKVFLECVQDMDHENMFWYRQDPGLGLRLIYFSYDVKMKEKGDIPEGYSVSREKKERFSLILESASTNQTSMYLCASIPGTVRTYEQYFGPGTRLTVT.

This clone was observed at least ten times. The sample has other DNA sequences that encode this CDR3 too. The V gene is TRBV7-2, the J gene TRBJ2-3; D uncertain. CDR1 is SGHTA, CDR2 FQGNSA, per germline. This CDR3 is 13 amino acids long. Trimming took 2 bases from V and 4 from J, leaving 7 bases between them. The CDR3 coding sequence is TGTGCCAGCAGCTTACGGCTGGCAGATACGCAGTATTTT. It translates to CASSLRLADTQYF.

This clone appeared a few times. This chain links TRBV27 with TRBJ1-5; 9 bases line up with TRBD1. V gave up 3 bases and J gave up 6 bases; unmatched junction bases: 3. CDR3 size: 14 residues. Per germline, CDR1 MNHEY and CDR2 SMNVEV (reference sequence). This CDR3 is CASSFVTGGQPQHF. Here the CDR3 DNA reads TGTGCCAGCAGTTTCGTGACAGGGGGTCAGCCCCAGCATTTT.

The genes are TRBV11-2 and TRBJ2-7, with 12 bases matching TRBD2. V trimming: 6 bases; J trimming: 12 bases; junction bases outside the gene matches: 9. CDR1 and CDR2 (germline): SGHAT, FQNNGV. This CDR3 contains 13 residues. The CDR3 DNA is TGTGCCAGCAGGCCGGGACTAGCGGGCCCCCGGTACTTC. Translated: CASRPGLAGPRYF.

This chain links TRBV5-6 with TRBJ1-1; a possible D gene is TRBD1 (6 bases). V shed 1 base and J shed 6 bases, with 13 bases lying between them. The CDR3 length is 14 residues. Per germline, CDR1 SGHDT and CDR2 YYEEEE. CDR3 region: CASSLSPTGPEAFF. CDR3 coding DNA: TGTGCCAGCAGCTTGAGTCCGACAGGACCTGAAGCTTTCTTT.

The sample holds a few counts of this clone. The V gene is TRBV9, the J gene TRBJ2-1, with TRBD2 as a possible D gene (5 bases). There are 15 residues in the CDR3. Germline V gives CDR1 SGDLS, CDR2 YYNGEE. The V end was cut by 5 bases, the J end by 0 bases, with 12 bases between. The CDR3 nucleotides are TGTGCCAGCAGTGAAGCGGACGGCTCCTACAATGAGCAGTTCTTC. Its protein product is CASSEADGSYNEQFF.

In this sample, this clone turned up a few times. The chain is built from TRBV7-8 and TRBJ2-3, with 9 bases identical to TRBD2. The CDR3 is made up of 16 amino acids. The germline CDR1 and CDR2 sequences are SGHVS and FQNEAQ. Trimming cost V 4 bases and J 2 bases; bases outside gene matches: 7. The DNA of the CDR3 is TGTGCCAGCAGCTCACTGGCTAGCGGGAACACAGATACGCAGTATTTT. Its protein product is CASSSLASGNTDTQYF.

Notes on this clone: A single base separates this from a much larger clone, so it may be a read error. The sample contains more than one DNA sequence encoding this CDR3. The chain recombines TRBV9 with TRBJ1-6, with D unclear. Trimming removed 2 bases from V and 6 bases from J, with 12 bases in between. Germline V gene lookup returns CDR1 SGDLS and CDR2 YYNGEE. This CDR3 has 15 residues. CDR3 in amino acids: CASSVEGSRNSPLHF. CDR3 DNA: TGTGCCAGCAGCGTCGAGGGCTCGCGTAATTCACCCCTCCACTTT. The whole variable domain, remainder taken from reference TRBV9 and TRBJ1-6, is DSGVTQTPKHLITATGQRVTLRCSPRSGDLSVYWYQQSLDQGLQFLIQYYNGEERAKGNILERFSAQQFPDLHSELNLSSLELGDSALYFCASSVEGSRNSPLHFGNGTRLTVT.

V and J are TRBV7-2 and TRBJ1-6; 8 positions match TRBD1. The V gene's germline CDR1 is SGHTA and CDR2 FQGNSA. V lost 3 bases, J lost 10 bases, and 5 bases stayed unmatched. This CDR3 contains 14 residues. The CDR3 protein is CASSLTGDRSPLHF. DNA of the CDR3: TGTGCCAGCAGCTTGACAGGGGATCGGTCACCCCTCCACTTT.

This clone has a handful of counts. The chain uses TRBV7-2 and TRBJ2-7; possibly TRBD2 for D (5 bases). The germline CDR1 and CDR2 sequences are SGHTA and FQGNSA. The CDR3 has 14 residues. V lost 5 bases to trimming and J lost 5 bases, with 16 bases between them. The CDR3 DNA is TGTGCCAGCAGCCCAGGATGGGCGGGCCACGAGCAGTACTTC. This translates into CASSPGWAGHEQYF. Together with reference TRBV7-2 and TRBJ2-7, the CDR3 gives the full variable domain: GAGVSQSPSNKVTEKGKDVELRCDPISGHTALYWYRQSLGQGLEFLIYFQGNSAPDKSGLPSDRFSAERTGGSVSTLTIQRTQQEDSAVYLCASSPGWAGHEQYFGPGTRLTVT.

This chain joins TRBV5-4 and TRBJ2-3; 7 bases are a match to TRBD1. CDR1 and CDR2 (germline): SGHNT, YYREEE (reference sequence). V trimming: 3 bases; J trimming: 2 bases; junction bases outside the gene matches: 3. The CDR3 runs 14 residues. This CDR3 reads CASSWGQLTDTQYF. DNA for the CDR3: TGTGCCAGCAGCTGGGGACAGCTCACAGATACGCAGTATTTT.

This clone was seen a few times. The chain has TRBV9 and TRBJ2-5, with TRBD2 as a possible D gene (5 bases). CDR1 and CDR2 from the germline V gene are SGDLS and YYNGEE. V was pared by 0 bases and J by 2 bases, with 14 bases between. The CDR3 covers 16 residues. The CDR3 spells CASSVAASWRQETQYF. CDR3 DNA sequence: TGTGCCAGCAGCGTAGCCGCTAGCTGGAGACAAGAGACCCAGTACTTC.

The rearrangement links TRBV5-3 to TRBJ2-1; TRBD2 matches 10 bases. TRBV5-3 is filed as an ORF, its function uncertain. V shed 4 bases, J shed 4 bases, and the junction held 14 bases outside the gene matches. The CDR3 has 18 residues. CDR3 sequence: CARSGYGTSAQPYNEQFF. CDR3 coding DNA: TGTGCCAGAAGCGGATACGGGACTAGCGCCCAACCGTACAATGAGCAGTTCTTC.

The chain carries TRBV29-1 and TRBJ1-1; D gene uncertain. Germline-derived CDR1 and CDR2 are SQVTM and ANQGSEA. The CDR3 is made up of 14 amino acids. The V and J ends lost 2 bases and 4 bases respectively, with 14 bases between them. The CDR3 sequence is CSVEQGVMGTEAFF. The CDR3 bases are TGCAGCGTTGAACAAGGAGTTATGGGCACTGAAGCTTTCTTT.

This clone has more than one count but fewer than ten. This chain uses TRBV25-1 with TRBJ2-7; a possible D gene is TRBD2 (5 bases). V gave up 5 bases and J gave up 1 base, with 9 bases separating them. Germline CDR1 reads MGHDK; CDR2 reads SYGVNS. The CDR3 runs 13 residues. The DNA for the CDR3 is TGTGCCAGCAGTTACGGGGTTTCCTACGAGCAGTACTTC. This encodes CASSYGVSYEQYF.

In its sample, this clone was seen a few times. The gene calls are TRBV9 and TRBJ2-3, with D unresolved. Germline V CDR1 and CDR2: SGDLS, YYNGEE. V was trimmed by 0 bases and J by 10 bases, leaving 9 bases between them. CDR3 length: 12 residues. The CDR3 protein is CASSVAHGAQYF. Written as DNA, the CDR3 is TGTGCCAGCAGCGTAGCCCATGGCGCGCAGTATTTT.

This clone was seen only a few times. V gene TRBV27 combines with J gene TRBJ2-7, with 7 bases matching TRBD2. There are 14 residues in the CDR3. V was clipped by 3 bases and J by 1 base; unmatched bases: 3. CDR1 and CDR2 (germline): MNHEY, SMNVEV (reference sequence). CDR3 loop: CASSFREASYEQYF. The CDR3 DNA sequence: TGTGCCAGCAGTTTCCGGGAGGCTTCCTACGAGCAGTACTTC.

This clone was counted only a few times. The CDR3 sequence: CASSRQITGELFF. The CDR3, as DNA: TGTGCCAGCAGCCGACAGATCACCGGGGAGCTGTTTTTT. The rearrangement uses TRBV7-6 and TRBJ2-2, with D perhaps TRBD1 (5 bases). This CDR3 has 13 residues. V lost 5 bases, J lost 4 bases, and 8 bases lay in between. Germline CDR1 and CDR2: SGHVS and FNYEAQ.

There are a few counts of this clone. The rearrangement uses TRBV4-3 and TRBJ2-3, with D perhaps assigned TRBD1 or TRBD2 (5 bases each). Germline V CDR1 and CDR2: LGHNA, YSLEER. V was pared by 0 bases and J by 4 bases, with 8 bases between. This CDR3 region has 14 residues. CDR3 nucleotide sequence: TGCGCCAGCAGCCAAGAACGGGGCCCAGATACGCAGTATTTT. This sequence encodes CASSQERGPDTQYF.

The chain recombines TRBV6-1 with TRBJ2-2; D remains unclear. Trimming shortened V by 7 bases and J by 6 bases, and 6 bases separated the two germline ends. Germline-derived CDR1 and CDR2 are MNHNS and SASEGT. The CDR3 is 11 amino acids. The DNA for the CDR3 is TGTGCCAGCATTTGGTCCGGGGAGCTGTTTTTT. Protein: CASIWSGELFF.

This clone was detected many times. The rearrangement joins TRBV14 to TRBJ2-4; the D is unclear. Germline lookup yields CDR1 SGHDN and CDR2 FVKESK. Between the trimmed V and J ends, which lost 1 base and 6 bases, there was a span of 7 bases. This CDR3 has 13 amino acids. CDR3 residues: CASSQVPGNIQYF. In DNA, the CDR3 is TGTGCCAGCAGCCAAGTCCCCGGAAACATTCAGTACTTC.

This clone was detected a few times. This chain connects TRBV10-2 to TRBJ2-7; D gene unclear. The ends were cut back, 5 bases at V and 4 bases at J, with 6 bases in the middle. The CDR3 is made up of 11 amino acids. Germline CDR1 WSHSY, CDR2 SAAADI. CDR3 protein: CASSIRYEQYF. The CDR3 coding sequence is TGCGCCAGCAGTATCAGATACGAGCAGTACTTC.

About this clone itself: A read error may produce the germline difference seen at one junction end. The chain couples TRBV29-1 to TRBJ1-1, with TRBD1 as a possible D gene (6 bases). This CDR3 region has 13 residues. Germline V lookup: CDR1 SQVTM, CDR2 ANQGSEA. The CDR3 is CSGERGGGTEAFF. The DNA for the CDR3 is TGCAGCGGTGAACGGGGAGGGGGCACTGAAGCTTTCTTT.

A word on this clone: A much larger clone differs by one base, so this may be a read error. CDR3 nucleotide sequence: TGTGCCAGCAGCTTAGAGACTAGCGGGAGCTCCTACAATGAGCAGTTCTTC. This gives the protein CASSLETSGSSYNEQFF. The chain is built from TRBV11-2 and TRBJ2-1; 12 bases map to TRBD2. The length of the CDR3 is 17 residues. The germline V gene has CDR1 SGHAT and CDR2 FQNNGV. J was trimmed by 0 bases and V by 0 bases; bases with no gene match: 0.